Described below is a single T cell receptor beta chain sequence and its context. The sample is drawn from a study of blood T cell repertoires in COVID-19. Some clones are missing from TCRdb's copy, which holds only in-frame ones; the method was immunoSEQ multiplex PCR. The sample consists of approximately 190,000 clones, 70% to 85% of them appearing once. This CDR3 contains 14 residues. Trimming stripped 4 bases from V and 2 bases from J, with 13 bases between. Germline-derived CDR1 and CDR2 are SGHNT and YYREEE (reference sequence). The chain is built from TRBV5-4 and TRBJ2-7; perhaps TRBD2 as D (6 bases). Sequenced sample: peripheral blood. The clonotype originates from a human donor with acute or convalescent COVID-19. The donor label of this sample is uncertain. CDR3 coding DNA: TGTGCCAGCAGCCCCGGAGGGGCCACCTACGAGCAGTACTTC. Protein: CASSPGGATYEQYF.